This T cell receptor beta chain was recorded in a study of PD-1 blockade in mismatch repair-deficient tumors. Overall study: Enrolled about 2012-2016, patients had progressing, pretreated mismatch repair-deficient cancers of over nine types. Study conclusions and caveats: Tumor-resident clones, often absent from pretreatment blood, expanded after pembrolizumab and then contracted.

Germline-derived CDR1 and CDR2 are SEHNR and FQNEAQ (reference sequence). The CDR3 is made up of 18 amino acids. Trimming cost V 4 bases and J 6 bases; bases outside gene matches: 21. There are a few counts of this clone. The antigen is not known. Repertoires were generated with immunoSEQ multiplex PCR, while TCRdb's copy carries only in-frame clones and drops some. The sample yields 30,000 to 45,000 clones, around four fifths seen once. PCR or immunohistochemistry showed mismatch repair deficiency in every enrolled patient. The sequence came from an adult with mismatch repair-deficient cancer. This sequence joins TRBV7-9 and TRBJ2-7; TRBD1 agrees at 7 bases. Sample: PBMCs, taken about 40 weeks after starting pembrolizumab. CDR3 sequence (DNA): TGTGCCAGCAGCTGGGGGACGGGACAGTCTAATCGAGCTGGCGAGCAGTACTTC. As protein: CASSWGTGQSNRAGEQYF. The full variable domain, rest sourced from reference TRBV7-9 and TRBJ2-7, is DTGVSQNPRHKITKRGQNVTFRCDPISEHNRLYWYRQTLGQGPEFLTYFQNEAQLEKSRLLSDRFSAERPKGSFSTLEIQRTEQGDSAMYLCASSWGTGQSNRAGEQYFGPGTRLTVT.